The 8 T cell receptor beta chains below were found in one sample sequenced in a study of blood T cells in healthy people across ages. The use of a sample-barcoded 5' primer and a J-beta primer mix characterized a second PCR of about 7 to 12 cycles. From the 5' RACE reads, TCRdb called clonotypes with MiXCR, one entry per CDR3 protein. The sample lists about 780,000 distinct CDR3 sequences, more than 35% seen once, with about a sixth in the top ten. Input material: blood. These receptors were obtained from a man older than 75 in good health.

This clonotype was seen once. One end of the junction varies from germline; a read error may be responsible. The CDR3 protein is CAGSRDQSSYEQYF. For the CDR3, the DNA is TGTGCCGGCAGCCGGGACCAGAGCTCCTACGAGCAGTACTTC. This chain joins TRBV3-1 and TRBJ2-7; either TRBD1 or TRBD2 may supply D (5 bases each). The CDR3 covers 14 residues. Germline V gene sequence: CDR1 LGHDT, CDR2 YNNKEL (reference sequence).

At least ten counts were recorded for this clonotype. The chain couples TRBV29-1 to TRBJ2-7; 11 nucleotides match TRBD2. This CDR3 comprises 13 residues. Germline V CDR1 and CDR2: SQVTM, ANQGSEA. After removal of 7 bases from V and 7 bases from J, the junction contained 9 bases not matched to a gene. The CDR3 coding sequence is TGCAGCGCGACTACTAGCGGGAGTGGGGAGCAGTACTTC. Residues: CSATTSGSGEQYF.

The sample holds a few counts of this clonotype. The rearrangement uses TRBV20-1 and TRBJ1-1, with D hard to call. Trimming shortened V by 6 bases and J by 3 bases, and 11 bases separated the two germline ends. The CDR3 totals 12 residues. Germline V lookup: CDR1 DFQATT, CDR2 SNEGSKA (reference sequence). The CDR3 DNA reads TGCAGTGCAAACCGAGGGTACACTGAAGCTTTCTTT. Protein: CSANRGYTEAFF.

This clonotype was counted only a few times. The V gene is TRBV20-1, the J gene TRBJ2-1; D gene uncertain. The CDR3 contains 13 residues. V lost 2 bases, J lost 6 bases, and 11 bases lay in between. In germline, CDR1 is DFQATT, CDR2 SNEGSKA (reference sequence). CDR3 sequence: CSARSLLGNEQFF. The CDR3 DNA is TGCAGTGCTAGAAGTCTATTAGGCAATGAGCAGTTCTTC.

The chain carries TRBV2 and TRBJ2-5, with unresolved D. V lost 4 bases to trimming and J lost 0 bases, with 12 bases between them. Germline V gives CDR1 SNHLY, CDR2 FYNNEI. This CDR3 comprises 15 residues. The CDR3 region is CASSGSEQYQETQYF. CDR3 nucleotides: TGTGCCAGCAGTGGTTCTGAACAGTACCAAGAGACCCAGTACTTC.

The rearrangement joins TRBV7-2 to TRBJ1-1, with unresolved D. Trimming took off 1 base at V and 1 base at J, with 10 bases between the two ends. Germline-derived CDR1 and CDR2 are SGHTA and FQGNSA. The CDR3 has 15 residues. The CDR3 loop reads CASSLEYSTNTEAFF. The CDR3 DNA follows: TGTGCCAGCAGCTTAGAGTACAGTACGAACACTGAAGCTTTCTTT.

This clonotype turned up a few times. The chain combines TRBV13 with TRBJ2-7, with 7 positions matching TRBD2. J lost 0 bases, V lost 5 bases, and 10 bases had no gene match. In germline, CDR1 is PRHDT, CDR2 FYEKMQ (reference sequence). The CDR3 sequence is 16 residues long. CDR3 sequence (DNA): TGTGCCAGCAGCGCCCTTAGCGGGCCGAGCTCCTACGAGCAGTACTTC. Residues: CASSALSGPSSYEQYF.

This chain links TRBV20-1 with TRBJ1-5, with D tentatively TRBD1 (5 bases). The CDR3 runs to 15 residues. V lost 6 bases to trimming and J lost 3 bases, with 18 bases between them. The germline V gene has CDR1 DFQATT and CDR2 SNEGSKA (reference sequence). CDR3 DNA sequence: TGCAGTGCGACCGGGGGAAGGGGCGACAATCAGCCCCAGCATTTT. It specifies CSATGGRGDNQPQHF.